Presented here are 31 T cell receptor delta chains from one specimen sequenced in a study of γδ T cells in repeated Plasmodium falciparum infection. TCRdb made new clone calls on the multiplex PCR reads using CATT. The sample contains about 50,000 delta-chain clones, roughly 2% of which appear only once. Gammadelta T cells were flow-sorted from PBMC into Vgamma9/Vdelta2+ and Vdelta2-negative populations for bulk analysis. Sequenced input: gamma-delta T cells from blood. These receptors were collected from a pool of human donors (malaria-infected and uninfected, not separated).

By share, this clone counts as medium-sized (0.01 to 0.1%). The same CDR3 also results from other DNA sequences found in this sample. This chain connects TRDV2 to TRDJ1; D gene unclear. CDR1 GEAIGNYY and CDR2 EKD come from the germline V gene. The CDR3 runs 14 residues. V was clipped by 2 bases and J by 4 bases, with 13 bases between them. The CDR3 region has the DNA TGTGCCTGTGACAAGGTAGGGGTCGTCGATAAACTCATCTTT. Residues: CACDKVGVVDKLIF.

Concerning this clone: The TCRdb protein comes from a much larger clone and disagrees with this DNA's translation at residue 16, likely due to a read error; the protein given here is derived from the DNA. The chain couples TRAV38-2/DV8 to TRDJ1; 9 positions agree with TRDD2. Germline loops: CDR1 TSESDYY, CDR2 QEAYKQQN. The CDR3 consists of 21 residues. V shed 2 bases, J shed 4 bases, and the junction held 24 bases outside the gene matches. The CDR3 is CAYRSYPSYIWWGFSGDKLIF. CDR3 bases: TGTGCTTATAGGAGTTATCCTTCCTACATTTGGTGGGGATTTAGCGGCGATAAACTCATCTTT.

In regard to this clone: The TCRdb record carries a much larger clone's protein, which differs from this DNA's translation at residue 17; a read error is the likely cause, and the protein listed here is the DNA translation. The J gene is TRDJ1, the V gene TRAV38-2/DV8, with D tentatively TRDD3 (6 bases). In the absence of a J gene in TCRdb, the DNA was matched to germline to assign it here. Germline V gene data show CDR1 as TSESDYY and CDR2 as QEAYKQQN. CDR3 size: 20 residues. CDR3 nucleotides: TGTGCTTATAGGAGCGGCACTGCTTTCCGAGTCGGGGATCGCAGGGATATACTCATCTTT. It specifies CAYRSGTAFRVGDRRDILIF.

About this clone itself: The protein given by TCRdb reflects a much larger clone and differs at residue 5 from this DNA's translation, likely from a read error; the protein shown is the DNA's translation. The chain couples TRDV3 to TRDJ1; weak D call: TRDD2 (8 bases). The J gene comes from matching the DNA to germline here; TCRdb lacks it. V lost 2 bases, J lost 8 bases, and 48 bases lay in between. This CDR3 is 23 amino acids long. Germline CDR1 TVYSNPD, CDR2 GDNSRS (reference sequence). This chain's CDR3 is CAFLAPGLTNFLLSTGVTSKLIF. CDR3 nucleotides: TGTGCCTTTCTTGCCCCCGGGCTGACCAACTTCCTACTGAGTACTGGGGTGACCTCCAAACTCATCTTT.

The chain recombines TRDV1 with TRDJ1; TRDD3 is a possible D gene (9 bases). In the absence of a J gene in TCRdb, the DNA was matched to germline to assign it here. The V end was cut by 6 bases, the J end by 2 bases, with 34 bases between. Germline CDR1 reads TSWWSYY; CDR2 reads QGS. CDR3 length: 21 amino acids. The CDR3 loop reads CALGFLPLSYWGTHLTDKLIF. For the CDR3, the DNA is TGTGCTCTTGGCTTCCTACCCCTGTCGTACTGGGGGACTCACCTAACCGATAAACTCATCTTT.

This clone came up many times. The likely explanation is a read error, given a far larger clone one base away. Additional DNA sequences in this sample encode the identical CDR3. The chain is built from TRDV2 and TRDJ1; 8 nucleotides match TRDD3. CDR3 length: 16 residues. Germline V lookup: CDR1 GEAIGNYY, CDR2 EKD. DNA for the CDR3: TGTGCCTGTGACACCCCCTTACTGGGGGCCCCCGATAAACTCATCTTC. This sequence encodes CACDTPLLGAPDKLIF.

This clone came up many times. TCRdb shows a much larger clone's protein in place of this DNA's translation, and the two differ at residue 6, likely through a read error; the protein shown is translated from the DNA. This chain links TRDV2 with TRDJ1; 8 bases agree with TRDD3. Germline V gene data show CDR1 as GEAIGNYY and CDR2 as EKD. Trimming cost V 1 base and J 4 bases; bases outside gene matches: 16. This CDR3 region has 18 residues. As DNA, the CDR3 is TGTGCCTGTGACACGGCTTCACTGGGGGCTACGGGAGACGATAAACTCATCTTT. Amino acid sequence: CACDTASLGATGDDKLIF.

In this sample, this clone turned up many times. The protein given by TCRdb reflects a much larger clone and differs at residue 14 from this DNA's translation, likely from a read error; the protein shown is the DNA's translation. V and J are TRDV2 and TRDJ1, with TRDD3 matching over 10 bases. The CDR3 has 20 amino acids. V lost 1 base to trimming and J lost 0 bases; unmatched junction nucleotides: 16. Germline V CDR1 and CDR2: GEAIGNYY, EKD. The CDR3 reads CACDTHPRMLGDRHTDKLIF. The CDR3 coding sequence is TGTGCCTGTGACACGCATCCCCGAATGCTGGGGGATAGGCACACCGATAAACTCATCTTT.

This clone was recorded many times. A read error likely explains this, since a far larger clone differs by one base. Different DNA sequences within this sample yield the same CDR3. J is TRDJ1 and V is TRDV2, with D unresolved. Assignment of the J gene here rests on matching the DNA to germline, because TCRdb gives none. CDR3 length: 15 residues. The germline V gene has CDR1 GEAIGNYY and CDR2 EKD. The V end was cut by 1 base, the J end by 4 bases, with 15 bases between. The DNA of the CDR3 is TGTGCCTGTGACACTGTGGGAACCTTGGGCGATAAACTCATCTTT. Translated, it gives CACDTVGTLGDKLIF.

This clone was seen a few times. This DNA's translation differs at residue 13 from TCRdb's protein, which comes from a much larger clone; a read error is likely, and the protein shown is translated from the DNA. The chain uses TRAV36/DV7 and TRDJ1; possibly TRDD3 for D (8 bases). Since TCRdb gives no J gene, matching the DNA to germline was used here to assign it. Deletions cut 4 bases from V and 4 bases from J, with 38 bases between. The CDR3 runs to 21 residues. Germline V gene sequence: CDR1 VTNFRS, CDR2 LTSSGIE (reference sequence). CDR3 region: CAVLGEGLPMYSRGYNDKLIF. CDR3 DNA sequence: TGTGCTGTGCTAGGCGAGGGACTTCCTATGTATTCTAGGGGATACAACGATAAACTCATCTTT.

This clone was observed many times. This likely reflects a read error, since a far larger clone is one base away. Other DNA sequences from this sample encode an identical CDR3 as well. The J gene is uncalled and the V gene is TRDV2; TRDD3 was called by the table and not checked on the DNA. CDR1 is GEAIGNYY and CDR2 is EKD in the germline V gene. The CDR3 sequence is 17 residues long. CDR3 loop: CACGIGGIRWCTDKLIF. The CDR3 coding sequence is TGTGCCTGTGGGATAGGGGGGATACGTTGGTGCACCGATAAGCTCATCTTT.

Details on this clone: A far larger clone differs by one base, so this is likely a read error. The rearrangement links TRDV1 to TRDJ1; 11 bases line up with TRDD3. The J gene, absent from TCRdb, was called here by matching the DNA to germline. The length of the CDR3 is 18 residues. Germline V gives CDR1 TSWWSYY, CDR2 QGS. The CDR3 sequence is CAPGERSYGGGYADKLIF. CDR3 nucleotides: TGTGCTCCTGGGGAACGGAGCTACGGTGGGGGATACGCCGATAAACTCATCTTT.

The chain has TRDV1 and TRDJ1; 7 bases are a match to TRDD3. Assignment of the J gene here rests on matching the DNA to germline, because TCRdb gives none. The CDR3 has 21 amino acids. From germline, CDR1 is TSWWSYY and CDR2 QGS. The ends lost 0 bases at V and 3 bases at J; junction bases unmatched: 22. CDR3 protein: CALGELYGSRVGYKRADKLIF. DNA of the CDR3: TGTGCTCTTGGGGAACTCTACGGGTCAAGAGTGGGATACAAGAGGGCCGATAAACTCATCTTT.

As regards this clone: The protein recorded in TCRdb matches a much larger clone and deviates from this DNA's translation at residue 25, suggesting a read error; the protein here is obtained by translating the DNA. V gene TRDV1 was called; the J gene was not; TRDD3, the table's D call, was not compared with the DNA. The CDR3 is made up of 26 amino acids. Germline lookup yields CDR1 TSWWSYY and CDR2 QGS. Written as DNA, the CDR3 is TGTGCTCTTGGGGAACACGTAGGAGTTATAATCTCGGTCCGCTATTTTAAGGTGGGTTACACCGATAAACTCACCTTT. It encodes CALGEHVGVIISVRYFKVGYTDKLTF.

With regard to this clone: A read error is likely here: a far larger clone is one base away. Other DNA sequences in this specimen translate into the identical CDR3. V usage is TRDV2 and J usage is TRDJ1; D is possibly TRDD3 (6 bases). Germline values: CDR1 GEAIGNYY, CDR2 EKD. V lost 0 bases and J lost 1, with 29 bases in between. This CDR3 comprises 21 residues. As DNA, the CDR3 is TGTGCCTGTGACACCCTCACCTTATCTGTACTGGGAGATAATCGCACCGATAAACTCATCTTT. It encodes CACDTLTLSVLGDNRTDKLIF.

This clone was seen only a few times. Only one base separates this from a far larger clonotype, so it likely reflects a read error. Other DNA sequences in this sample translate to the same CDR3. The chain combines TRDV1 with TRDJ1, with TRDD3 identical over 7 bases. The J gene, not given by TCRdb, was assigned here from a germline match of the nucleotide sequence. CDR1 is TSWWSYY and CDR2 is QGS in the germline V gene. CDR3 length: 20 amino acids. The J segment lost 3 bases and the V segment lost 3 bases, leaving 22 bases of the junction unmatched. CDR3 region: CALGDAFPYWGIRGADKLIF. In DNA, the CDR3 is TGTGCTCTTGGGGACGCATTCCCTTACTGGGGAATACGGGGGGCCGATAAACTCATCTTT.

On this clone itself: This DNA's translation and the protein TCRdb lists, from a much larger clone, do not match at residue 19, likely due to a read error; the protein shown is translated from the DNA. This chain's CDR3 is CALGELPFQTGGYPLTAQPFF. The CDR3 nucleotides read TGTGCTCTTGGGGAACTCCCCTTCCAGACTGGGGGATACCCTTTGACAGCACAACCCTTCTTT. V gene assignment gives TRDV1, but the J gene was left uncalled; TRDD3, the table's D call, was not compared with the DNA. CDR1 and CDR2 (germline): TSWWSYY, QGS. The CDR3 has 21 residues.

Many counts were recorded for this clone. TCRdb has a much larger clone's protein, which differs at residue 5 from the translation of this DNA, likely because of a read error; what is shown is the protein translated from the DNA. V usage is TRDV2 and J usage is TRDJ3; D ambiguous. The J gene, not given by TCRdb, was assigned here from a germline match of the nucleotide sequence. The CDR3 has 17 residues. Trimming left V 2 bases short and J 0 bases short, with 10 bases between. Germline V gene data show CDR1 as GEAIGNYY and CDR2 as EKD. This chain's CDR3 is CACDILDGSWDTRQMFF. In DNA, the CDR3 is TGTGCCTGTGACATCTTAGACGGCTCCTGGGACACCCGACAGATGTTTTTC.

A remark on this clone: Since a far larger clone is one base different, this is likely a read error. The same CDR3 also results from other DNA sequences found in this sample. The rearrangement uses TRDV3 and TRDJ1; 7 positions agree with TRDD3. The J gene, missing from TCRdb, was assigned here through DNA to germline matching. The ends lost 3 bases at V and 5 bases at J; junction bases unmatched: 18. This CDR3 is built from 16 residues. Per germline, CDR1 TVYSNPD and CDR2 GDNSRS (reference sequence). CDR3 in DNA: TGTGCCTTCTCGTCTGGGGGGACCCCTTGGGGGGATAAACTCATCTTT. It encodes CAFSSGGTPWGDKLIF.

In the case of this clone: A far larger clone lies a single base away; this is likely a read error. The J gene is TRDJ1, the V gene TRDV1; 9 nucleotides agree with TRDD3. TCRdb carries no J gene annotation; the J gene was assigned here by matching the DNA with germline. The CDR3 spans 25 residues. CDR1 is TSWWSYY and CDR2 is QGS in the germline V gene. Trimming cost V 2 bases and J 0 bases; bases outside gene matches: 31. Written as DNA, the CDR3 is TGTGCTCTTGGGGAAGACTGTGCGATCCTGCCCGGTACTGGGGGAACTACCCCCTACACCGATAAACTCATCTTT. This translates into CALGEDCAILPGTGGTTPYTDKLIF.

This clone showed up many times. TCRdb's entry gives the protein of a much larger clone, which mismatches this DNA's translation at residue 15, likely from a read error; the protein reported here is translated from the DNA. J is TRDJ1 and V is TRDV1; D possibly matches TRDD2 or TRDD3 (8 bases each). No J segment appears in TCRdb, so it was assigned here by matching the sequence to germline. Germline CDR1 TSWWSYY, CDR2 QGS. The V gene lost 6 bases and the J gene lost 0 bases, with 32 bases spanning the gap. This CDR3 comprises 21 residues. CDR3 DNA sequence: TGTGCTCTTGGCTTCCTACCCCTGTCGTACTGGGGGCTCCGGCACACCGATAAACTCATCTTT. Translated, it gives CALGFLPLSYWGLRHTDKLIF.

This clone was observed many times. The protein TCRdb lists belongs to a much larger clone and differs from this DNA's translation at residue 11, which points to a read error; the protein shown is made from the DNA. The V segment is TRAV36/DV7, and no J call was made. The CDR3 covers 12 residues. CDR1 is VTNFRS and CDR2 is LTSSGIE in the germline V gene (reference sequence). The CDR3 DNA follows: TGTGCTGTAAGAGGAACAACCGATAAACTCACCTTT. Protein product: CAVRGTTDKLTF.

Regarding this clone: TCRdb assigns this DNA the protein of a much larger clone, which departs from its translation at residue 17; this likely reflects a read error, and the protein shown comes from translating the DNA. The V call is TRDV1, the J call TRDJ1; 10 bases are shared with TRDD3. The trim removed 5 bases at V and 3 bases at J, leaving 27 bases unmatched. CDR1 TSWWSYY and CDR2 QGS come from the germline V gene. The CDR3 spans 22 residues. The CDR3 sequence: CALGFKGASYRWGIPNPDKLIF. The CDR3 nucleotides read TGTGCTCTTGGGTTTAAAGGAGCTTCCTACCGTTGGGGGATACCGAATCCCGATAAACTCATCTTT.

Only a few counts were recorded for this clone. This likely traces to a read error, being one base from a far larger clone. At the DNA level, this CDR3 is encoded by other sequences in the same sample as well. The chain couples TRDV1 to TRDJ1; perhaps D is TRDD2 or TRDD3 (6 bases each). TCRdb is silent on the J gene; assignment here came from matching the DNA to germline. Germline values: CDR1 TSWWSYY, CDR2 QGS. CDR3 length equals 28 residues. V lost 3 bases, J lost 2 bases, and 52 bases lay in between. CDR3 bases: TGTGCTCTTGGGGACCTAACTTTCCTAGTCGTAGGGGGGGACTCGCTTGTACCGGATCTCCTGGGGACCGATAAACTCATCTTT. Amino acid sequence: CALGDLTFLVVGGDSLVPDLLGTDKLIF.

This clone counts as large (0.1 to 1%). Other nucleotide sequences from this sample produce the same CDR3. This chain connects TRDV3 to TRDJ1; 8 nucleotides line up with TRDD3. The germline V gene encodes CDR1 TVYSNPD and CDR2 GDNSRS (reference sequence). The junction had 11 bases not matched to a gene; V was cut back by 2 bases and J by 0 bases. CDR3 length: 16 amino acids. The CDR3 here is CAFDYWGPAYTDKLIF. The CDR3 DNA sequence: TGTGCCTTTGATTACTGGGGGCCAGCGTACACCGATAAACTCATCTTT.

The table lists this clone with many counts. TCRdb has a much larger clone's protein, which differs at residue 14 from the translation of this DNA, likely because of a read error; what is shown is the protein translated from the DNA. This chain connects TRDV3 to TRDJ1; the match to TRDD3 covers 10 bases. CDR1 and CDR2 (germline): TVYSNPD, GDNSRS (reference sequence). CDR3 length: 19 amino acids. The V and J ends lost 3 bases and 3 bases, in that order; junction bases with no gene match: 22. DNA of the CDR3: TGTGCCTTCCCCCCCTTCCTGTTTGGGGGATACTCGGACGCCGATAAACTCATCTTT. It codes for CAFPPFLFGGYSDADKLIF.

This clone was observed at least ten times. TCRdb's protein for this DNA is that of a much larger clone and differs from the translation at residue 3, likely a read error; the protein shown is the DNA translation. The V call is TRDV2, the J call TRDJ1; 7 bases agree with TRDD3. No J gene is reported in TCRdb; it was inferred here by comparing the DNA with germline. The CDR3 consists of 20 residues. Germline loops: CDR1 GEAIGNYY, CDR2 EKD. V lost 8 bases to trimming and J lost 3 bases; unmatched junction nucleotides: 29. In DNA form, the CDR3 reads TGTGCCTATGAACCTATGGGGATAGAAAGGGTTCCAAGGGTGGCCGATAAACTCATCTTT. It encodes CAYEPMGIERVPRVADKLIF.

This clone was seen only a few times. TCRdb's listed protein matches a much larger clone and diverges from this DNA's translation at residue 10, likely through a read error; the protein shown comes from the DNA. This sequence joins TRDV1 and TRDJ1; TRDD3 matches at 7 bases. Because TCRdb records no J gene, it was assigned here through a match of the DNA to germline. V trimming: 0 bases; J trimming: 5 bases; junction bases outside the gene matches: 27. Germline CDR1 reads TSWWSYY; CDR2 reads QGS. The CDR3 contains 22 residues. The CDR3 DNA follows: TGTGCTCTTGGGGAACTAAAAGCCCATATACTTAGACTGGGGTTGTTAAGAGATAAACTCATCTTT. Amino acid sequence: CALGELKAHILRLGLLRDKLIF.

Concerning this clone: The protein in TCRdb stems from a much larger clone and differs at residue 14 from this DNA's translation, likely a read error; here the protein is translated from the DNA. The chain carries TRDV2 and TRDJ1; 8 bases align to TRDD3. TCRdb does not report a J gene; here it was assigned by matching the DNA to germline references. The CDR3 runs 17 residues. CDR1 and CDR2 from the germline V gene are GEAIGNYY and EKD. The CDR3, as DNA: TGTGCCTGTGACACCGTTGGGGGATCCGGGGTCACCGATGAACTCATCTTT. This gives the protein CACDTVGGSGVTDELIF.

Comment on this clone: TCRdb's entry gives the protein of a much larger clone, which mismatches this DNA's translation at residue 16, likely from a read error; the protein reported here is translated from the DNA. The CDR3 DNA reads as TGTGCTCTTGGGGAAATCTACAACATCTACTGGGGGATACGCACCAATAAACTCATCTTT. This encodes CALGEIYNIYWGIRTNKLIF. The chain recombines TRDV1 with TRDJ1; 13 nucleotides line up with TRDD3. TCRdb offers no J gene call, so here the DNA was matched to germline to obtain one. The CDR3 loop spans 20 amino acids. Germline loops: CDR1 TSWWSYY, CDR2 QGS.

At least ten counts were recorded for this clone. TCRdb pairs this DNA with a much larger clone's protein that differs at residue 14, likely a read error; the protein shown was translated from the DNA. The chain is built from TRDV3 and TRDJ1, with D perhaps TRDD2 or TRDD3 (7 bases each). This CDR3 comprises 18 residues. Germline lookup yields CDR1 TVYSNPD and CDR2 GDNSRS (reference sequence). In DNA form, the CDR3 reads TGTGCCTTTAAGTTTCCTACTAGGCTGGGGGCTCCCACCAATAAACTCATCTTT. It translates to CAFKFPTRLGAPTNKLIF.